This T cell receptor beta chain was documented in a study of a mutant IDH1 vaccine in newly diagnosed glioma. Whole-study results and caveats: Detectable vaccine-induced immune responses arose in 80% to 95% of patients.

Between the trimmed V and J ends, which lost 8 bases and 2 bases, there was a span of 15 bases. This CDR3 has 15 amino acids. The germline V gene has CDR1 SEHNR and CDR2 FQNEAQ (reference sequence). Some clones are missing from TCRdb's copy, which holds only in-frame ones; the method was immunoSEQ multiplex PCR. The sample includes around 65,000 clones, roughly 80% of them seen just once. With respect to this clone: Antigen specificity is unknown.

The sample's time point: week 11, during vaccination. Vaccine doses each comprised 300 ug of mutant IDH1 20-mer peptide, with topical imiquimod. Sequencing was performed on PBMCs, taken from a glioma patient whose treatment included an IDH1 peptide vaccine. V gene TRBV7-9 combines with J gene TRBJ2-2; D is undetermined. The TCR originated in a man aged 50-60 years with glioma. CDR3 sequence reads: CASSGHSLNTGELFF. CDR3 nucleotides: TGTGCCAGCTCGGGCCATTCGCTCAACACCGGGGAGCTGTTTTTT. Together with reference TRBV7-9 and TRBJ2-2, the CDR3 gives the full variable domain: DTGVSQNPRHKITKRGQNVTFRCDPISEHNRLYWYRQTLGQGPEFLTYFQNEAQLEKSRLLSDRFSAERPKGSFSTLEIQRTEQGDSAMYLCASSGHSLNTGELFFGEGSRLTVL.